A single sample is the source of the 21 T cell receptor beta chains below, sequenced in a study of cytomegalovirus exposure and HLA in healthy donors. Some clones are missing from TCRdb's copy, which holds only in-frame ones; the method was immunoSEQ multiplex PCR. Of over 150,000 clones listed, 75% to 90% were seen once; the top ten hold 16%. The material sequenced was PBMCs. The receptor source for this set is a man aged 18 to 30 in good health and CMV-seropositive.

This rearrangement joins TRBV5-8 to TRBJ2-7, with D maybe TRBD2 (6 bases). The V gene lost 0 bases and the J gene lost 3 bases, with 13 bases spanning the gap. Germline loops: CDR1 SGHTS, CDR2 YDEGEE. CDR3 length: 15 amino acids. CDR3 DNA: TGTGCCAGCAGCTTGGGGGGGACTGACTACTACGAGCAGTACTTC. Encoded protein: CASSLGGTDYYEQYF.

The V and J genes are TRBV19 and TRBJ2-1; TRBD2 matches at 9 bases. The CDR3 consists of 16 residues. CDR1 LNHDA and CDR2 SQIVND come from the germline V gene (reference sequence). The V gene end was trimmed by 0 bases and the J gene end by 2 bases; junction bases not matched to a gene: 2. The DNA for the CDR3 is TGTGCCAGTAGTATAGAGGGCGGGGGGGCCTACAATGAGCAGTTCTTC. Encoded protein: CASSIEGGGAYNEQFF.

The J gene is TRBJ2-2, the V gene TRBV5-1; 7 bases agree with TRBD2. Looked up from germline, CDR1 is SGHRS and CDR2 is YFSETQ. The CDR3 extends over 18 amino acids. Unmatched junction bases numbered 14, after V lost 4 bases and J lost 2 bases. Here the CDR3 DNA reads TGCGCCAGCAGCCCACTCCCGCAGCGGGACCCAAACACCGGGGAGCTGTTTTTT. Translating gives CASSPLPQRDPNTGELFF.

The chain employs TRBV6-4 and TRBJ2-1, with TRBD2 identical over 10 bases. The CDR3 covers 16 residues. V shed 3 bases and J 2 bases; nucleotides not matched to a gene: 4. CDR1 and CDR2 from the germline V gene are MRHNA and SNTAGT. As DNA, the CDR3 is TGTGCCAGCAGTGAGTTAGCGGGAGGCGCCTACAATGAGCAGTTCTTC. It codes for CASSELAGGAYNEQFF.

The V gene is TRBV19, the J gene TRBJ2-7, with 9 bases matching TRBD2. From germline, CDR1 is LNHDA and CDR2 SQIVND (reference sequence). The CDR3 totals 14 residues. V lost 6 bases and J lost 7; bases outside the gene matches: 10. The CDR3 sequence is CASRLAGGRAEQYF. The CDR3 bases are TGTGCCAGTAGACTAGCGGGTGGTCGCGCTGAGCAGTACTTC.

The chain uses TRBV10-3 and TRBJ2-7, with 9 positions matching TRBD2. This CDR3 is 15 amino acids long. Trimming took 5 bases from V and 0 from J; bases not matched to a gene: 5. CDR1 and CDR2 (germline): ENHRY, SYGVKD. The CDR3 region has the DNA TGTGCCATCAGTCTGCAGCGGGGGGACTCCTACGAGCAGTACTTC. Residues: CAISLQRGDSYEQYF.

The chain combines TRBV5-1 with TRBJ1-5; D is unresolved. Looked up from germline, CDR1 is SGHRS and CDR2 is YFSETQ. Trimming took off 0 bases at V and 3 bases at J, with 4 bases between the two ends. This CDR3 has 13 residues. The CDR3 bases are TGCGCCAGCAGCTTGGGACACAATCAGCCCCAGCATTTT. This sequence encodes CASSLGHNQPQHF.

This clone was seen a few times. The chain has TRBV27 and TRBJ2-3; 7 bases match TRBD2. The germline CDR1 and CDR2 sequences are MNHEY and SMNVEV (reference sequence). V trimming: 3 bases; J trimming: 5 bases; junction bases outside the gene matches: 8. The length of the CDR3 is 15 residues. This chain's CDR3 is CASSLTAGVGDTQYF. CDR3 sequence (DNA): TGTGCCAGCAGTTTGACGGCGGGAGTAGGAGATACGCAGTATTTT.

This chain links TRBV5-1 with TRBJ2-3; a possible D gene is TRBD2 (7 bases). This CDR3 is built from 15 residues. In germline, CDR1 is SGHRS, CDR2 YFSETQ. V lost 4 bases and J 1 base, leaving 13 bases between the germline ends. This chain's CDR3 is CASSLGGGGTDTQYF. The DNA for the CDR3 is TGCGCCAGCAGCCTGGGAGGGGGTGGCACAGATACGCAGTATTTT.

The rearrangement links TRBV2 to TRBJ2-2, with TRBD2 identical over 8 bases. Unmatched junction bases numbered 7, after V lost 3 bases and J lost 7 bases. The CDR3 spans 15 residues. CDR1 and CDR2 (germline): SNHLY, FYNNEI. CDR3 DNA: TGTGCCAGCAGTGACCCAGCGGGAGTAAGCGGGGAGCTGTTTTTT. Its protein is CASSDPAGVSGELFF.

Written as DNA, the CDR3 is TGCGCCAGCCGGGGTGGGACAGGGGTCACAGATACGCAGTATTTT. Translating it yields CASRGGTGVTDTQYF. The chain is built from TRBV5-1 and TRBJ2-3, with 10 nucleotides matching TRBD1. V shed 7 bases and J 2 bases; nucleotides not matched to a gene: 7. The germline gives CDR1 SGHRS, CDR2 YFSETQ. The CDR3 covers 15 residues.

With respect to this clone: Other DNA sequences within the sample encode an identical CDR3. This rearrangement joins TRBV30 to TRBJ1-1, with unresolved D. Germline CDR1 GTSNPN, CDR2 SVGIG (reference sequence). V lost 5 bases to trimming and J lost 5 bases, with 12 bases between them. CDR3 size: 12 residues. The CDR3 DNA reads TGTGCCTGGGGGGAGGGAGGGACTGAAGCTTTCTTT. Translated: CAWGEGGTEAFF.

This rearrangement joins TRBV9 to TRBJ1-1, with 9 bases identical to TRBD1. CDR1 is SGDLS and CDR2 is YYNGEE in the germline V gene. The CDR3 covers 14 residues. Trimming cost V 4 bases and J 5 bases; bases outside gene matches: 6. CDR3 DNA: TGTGCCAGCAGCTCTACACAGGGGGCTACTGAAGCTTTCTTT. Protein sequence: CASSSTQGATEAFF.

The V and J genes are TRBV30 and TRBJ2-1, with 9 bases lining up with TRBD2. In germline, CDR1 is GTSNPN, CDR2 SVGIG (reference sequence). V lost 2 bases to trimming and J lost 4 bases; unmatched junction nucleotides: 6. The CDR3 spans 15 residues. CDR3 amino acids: CAWSSGGRAYNEQFF. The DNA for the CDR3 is TGTGCCTGGAGTTCGGGCGGGAGGGCTTACAATGAGCAGTTCTTC.

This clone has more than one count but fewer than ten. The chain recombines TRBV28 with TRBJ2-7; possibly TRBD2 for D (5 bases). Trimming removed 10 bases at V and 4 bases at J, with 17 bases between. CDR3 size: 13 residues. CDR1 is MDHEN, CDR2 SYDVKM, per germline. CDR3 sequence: CATGSGTYYEQYF. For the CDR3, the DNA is TGTGCCACGGGGAGCGGAACATATTACGAGCAGTACTTC.

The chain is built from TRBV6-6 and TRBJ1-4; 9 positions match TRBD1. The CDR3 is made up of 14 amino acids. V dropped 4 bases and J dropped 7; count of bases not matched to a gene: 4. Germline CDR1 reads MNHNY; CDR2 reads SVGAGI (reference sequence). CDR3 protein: CASSSRQGGEKLFF. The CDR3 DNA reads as TGTGCCAGCAGTTCCCGACAGGGGGGTGAAAAACTGTTTTTT.

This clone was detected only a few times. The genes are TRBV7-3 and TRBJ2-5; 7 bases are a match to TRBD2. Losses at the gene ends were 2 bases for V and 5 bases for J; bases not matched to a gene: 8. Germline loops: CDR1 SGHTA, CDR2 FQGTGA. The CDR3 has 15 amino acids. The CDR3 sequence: CASSLLGGPGETQYF. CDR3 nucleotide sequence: TGTGCCAGCAGCTTACTGGGAGGGCCTGGGGAGACCCAGTACTTC.

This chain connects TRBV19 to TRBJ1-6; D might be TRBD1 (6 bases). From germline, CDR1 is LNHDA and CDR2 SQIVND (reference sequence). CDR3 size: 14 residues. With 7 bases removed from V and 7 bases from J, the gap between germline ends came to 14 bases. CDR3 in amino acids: CASKGESLNSPLHF. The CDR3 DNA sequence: TGTGCCAGTAAGGGGGAGTCTCTAAATTCACCCCTCCACTTT.

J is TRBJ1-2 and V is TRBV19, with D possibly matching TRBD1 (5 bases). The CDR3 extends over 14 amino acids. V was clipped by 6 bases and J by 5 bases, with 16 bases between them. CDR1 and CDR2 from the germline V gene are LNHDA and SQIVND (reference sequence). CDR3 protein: CASRLDSQKYGYTF. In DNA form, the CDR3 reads TGTGCCAGTAGGCTAGACAGCCAGAAGTATGGCTACACCTTC.

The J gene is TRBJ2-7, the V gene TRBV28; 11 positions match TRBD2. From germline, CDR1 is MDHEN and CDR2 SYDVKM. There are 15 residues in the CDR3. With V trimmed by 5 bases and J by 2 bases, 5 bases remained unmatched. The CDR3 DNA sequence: TGTGCCAGCAGTCCGATGACTAGCGGGGCCTACGAGCAGTACTTC. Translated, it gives CASSPMTSGAYEQYF.

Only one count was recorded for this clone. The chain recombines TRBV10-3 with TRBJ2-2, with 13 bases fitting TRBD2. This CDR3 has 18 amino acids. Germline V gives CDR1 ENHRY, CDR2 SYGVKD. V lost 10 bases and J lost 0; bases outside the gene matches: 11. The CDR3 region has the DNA TGTGCCACCACACTAGCGGGAGGGCCAAACACGAACACCGGGGAGCTGTTTTTT. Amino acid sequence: CATTLAGGPNTNTGELFF.